Given below is one TCR beta chain in context. The antigen is unknown. The data were taken from a study of T cells in localized non-small cell lung cancer. Study results and caveats: The greatest T cell clonality was found in uninvolved adjacent lung (higher than in tumor). Researchers found a median 57 of the top 100 tumor clones in adjacent lung. Greater blood T cell density accompanied longer overall survival.

Using immunoSEQ multiplex PCR, the repertoire was profiled, and TCRdb retains in-frame clones only, with some absent. The table records some 71,000 clones, approximately 84% of them present only once. The CDR3 has 13 amino acids. Trimming took off 2 bases at V and 5 bases at J, with 10 bases between the two ends. The germline V gene encodes CDR1 GTSNPN and CDR2 SVGIG (reference sequence). The sequence derives from a female donor of 60 years or more with stage I lung adenocarcinoma. This chain links TRBV30 with TRBJ1-5, with D hard to call. The source material was peripheral blood, sampled before any cancer treatment. The DNA for the CDR3 is TGTGCCTGGAGTTTGGACCGCTATCAGCCCCAGCATTTT. This encodes CAWSLDRYQPQHF.